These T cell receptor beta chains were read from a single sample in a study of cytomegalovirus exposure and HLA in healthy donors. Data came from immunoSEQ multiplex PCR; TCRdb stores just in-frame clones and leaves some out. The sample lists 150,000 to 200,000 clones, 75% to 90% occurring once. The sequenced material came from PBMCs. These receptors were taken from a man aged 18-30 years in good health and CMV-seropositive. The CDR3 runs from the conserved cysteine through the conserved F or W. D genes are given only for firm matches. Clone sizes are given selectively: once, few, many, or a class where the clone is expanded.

CDR3aa: CATGQGGSSYEQYF; CDR3nt: TGTGCCACCGGACAGGGGGGTAGCTCCTACGAGCAGTACTTC; abundance: NA; v_gene: TRBV27; d_gene: TRBD1; j_gene: TRBJ2-7
CDR3aa: CASSLGGGSNTEAFF; CDR3nt: TGCGCCAGCAGCTTGGGAGGGGGATCCAACACTGAAGCTTTCTTT; abundance: NA; v_gene: TRBV5-1; d_gene: NA; j_gene: TRBJ1-1
CDR3aa: CASSPQGANQPQHF; CDR3nt: TGTGCCAGCTCACCACAGGGGGCCAATCAGCCCCAGCATTTT; abundance: NA; v_gene: TRBV18; d_gene: TRBD1; j_gene: TRBJ1-5
CDR3aa: CASSQAGGQGETQYF; CDR3nt: TGCGCCAGCAGCCAAGCGGGAGGGCAAGGGGAGACCCAGTACTTC; abundance: once; v_gene: TRBV4-1; d_gene: TRBD2; j_gene: TRBJ2-5
CDR3aa: CASSSGIHEQFF; CDR3nt: TGTGCCAGCAGTTCAGGGATACATGAGCAGTTCTTC; abundance: many; v_gene: TRBV28; d_gene: NA; j_gene: TRBJ2-1
CDR3aa: CASSPQTGGGYTF; CDR3nt: TGTGCCAGCAGCCCTCAAACCGGGGGGGGCTACACCTTC; abundance: NA; v_gene: TRBV7-3; d_gene: NA; j_gene: TRBJ1-2
CDR3aa: CASSFGTADTDTQYF; CDR3nt: TGTGCCAGCAGCTTCGGGACAGCGGACACAGATACGCAGTATTTT; abundance: NA; v_gene: TRBV5-5; d_gene: TRBD1; j_gene: TRBJ2-3
CDR3aa: CASSPGGRSKTYEQYF; CDR3nt: TGTGCCAGTAGCCCAGGGGGCCGGAGTAAAACCTACGAGCAGTACTTC; abundance: once; v_gene: TRBV19; d_gene: TRBD1; j_gene: TRBJ2-7
CDR3aa: CASTYGSGRLQETQYF; CDR3nt: TGTGCCAGCACCTATGGTAGCGGGAGATTACAAGAGACCCAGTACTTC; abundance: NA; v_gene: TRBV2; d_gene: TRBD2; j_gene: TRBJ2-5
CDR3aa: CASRRRGNLSGNTIYF; CDR3nt: TGTGCCAGTAGGAGGAGGGGTAACCTCTCTGGAAACACCATATATTTT; abundance: NA; v_gene: TRBV19; d_gene: NA; j_gene: TRBJ1-3
CDR3aa: CASRGTGKANEKLFF; CDR3nt: TGCGCCAGCCGGGGGACGGGGAAGGCTAATGAAAAACTGTTTTTT; abundance: few; v_gene: TRBV5-1; d_gene: NA; j_gene: TRBJ1-4
CDR3aa: CASSLAKTSRLYNEQFF; CDR3nt: TGCGCCAGCAGCTTGGCCAAGACTAGCCGCCTCTACAATGAGCAGTTCTTC; abundance: NA; v_gene: TRBV5-1; d_gene: TRBD2; j_gene: TRBJ2-1
CDR3aa: CSVEEGNYEQYF; CDR3nt: TGCAGCGTTGAAGAGGGCAACTACGAGCAGTACTTC; abundance: once; v_gene: TRBV29-1; d_gene: NA; j_gene: TRBJ2-7
CDR3aa: CASSVSDGELFF; CDR3nt: TGTGCCAGCAGCGTAAGCGACGGGGAGCTGTTTTTT; abundance: NA; v_gene: TRBV9; d_gene: NA; j_gene: TRBJ2-2
CDR3aa: CASSLLAGASTDTQYF; CDR3nt: TGTGCCAGCAGTTTACTAGCGGGAGCTAGCACAGATACGCAGTATTTT; abundance: NA; v_gene: TRBV27; d_gene: TRBD2; j_gene: TRBJ2-3
CDR3aa: CASSIDRGQGANEQFF; CDR3nt: TGTGCCAGTAGTATAGATCGAGGACAGGGTGCGAATGAGCAGTTCTTC; abundance: NA; v_gene: TRBV19; d_gene: TRBD1; j_gene: TRBJ2-1
CDR3aa: CASTQMGQAYEKLFF; CDR3nt: TGTGCCAGCACCCAAATGGGGCAGGCATATGAAAAACTGTTTTTT; abundance: NA; v_gene: TRBV2; d_gene: NA; j_gene: TRBJ1-4
CDR3aa: CASDDRGSNQPQHF; CDR3nt: TGTGCCAGCGACGACAGGGGAAGCAATCAGCCCCAGCATTTT; abundance: once; v_gene: TRBV19; d_gene: TRBD1; j_gene: TRBJ1-5
CDR3aa: CSVAQGDQPQHF; CDR3nt: TGCAGCGTTGCGCAGGGGGATCAGCCCCAGCATTTT; abundance: NA; v_gene: TRBV29-1; d_gene: TRBD1; j_gene: TRBJ1-5
CDR3aa: CASSQDRQSSYEQYF; CDR3nt: TGCGCCAGCAGCCAAGATAGACAGAGCTCCTACGAGCAGTACTTC; abundance: NA; v_gene: TRBV4-3; d_gene: NA; j_gene: TRBJ2-7
CDR3aa: CASSYGQGRDTQYF; CDR3nt: TGTGCCAGCAGCTACGGACAGGGTCGGGATACGCAGTATTTT; abundance: few; v_gene: TRBV7-2; d_gene: TRBD1; j_gene: TRBJ2-3
CDR3aa: CASGGLDGGETQYF; CDR3nt: TGTGCCAGCGGGGGTCTGGACGGGGGGGAGACCCAGTACTTC; abundance: NA; v_gene: TRBV7-2; d_gene: TRBD2; j_gene: TRBJ2-5
CDR3aa: CASTPTATNEKLFF; CDR3nt: TGTGCCAGCACCCCGACAGCAACTAATGAAAAACTGTTTTTT; abundance: once; v_gene: TRBV7-2; d_gene: NA; j_gene: TRBJ1-4